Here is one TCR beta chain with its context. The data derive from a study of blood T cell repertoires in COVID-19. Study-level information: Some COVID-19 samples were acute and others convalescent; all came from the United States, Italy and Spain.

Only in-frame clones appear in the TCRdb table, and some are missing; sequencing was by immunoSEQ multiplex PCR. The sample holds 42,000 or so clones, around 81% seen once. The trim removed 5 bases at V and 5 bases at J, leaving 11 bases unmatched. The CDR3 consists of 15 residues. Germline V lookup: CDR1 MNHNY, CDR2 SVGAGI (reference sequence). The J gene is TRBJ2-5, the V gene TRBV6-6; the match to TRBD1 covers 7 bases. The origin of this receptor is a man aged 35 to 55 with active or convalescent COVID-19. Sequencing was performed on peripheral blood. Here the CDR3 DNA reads TGTGCCAGCAGTGCAAACAGGGGAATGGGCGAGACCCAGTACTTC. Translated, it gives CASSANRGMGETQYF.